These 2 T cell receptor beta chains were sequenced from one sample in a study of patients and donors after allogeneic stem cell transplantation. TCRdb re-called the RT-PCR reads with MiXCR, one entry per CDR3 protein. Found here are roughly 880,000 distinct CDR3 sequences, more than 15% of them singletons; the top ten hold roughly 6%. Specimen: blood, either unsorted or a sorted T cell fraction (not recorded which). The source of these receptors is a human donor who was either an allogeneic HSCT recipient or a stem cell or donor lymphocyte infusion donor (not recorded which). It is not recorded whose cells these are; they may come from a transplant donor.

The J gene is TRBJ2-3, the V gene TRBV6-5; perhaps TRBD2 as D (6 bases). V was pared by 0 bases and J by 2 bases, with 9 bases between. The CDR3 consists of 15 residues. CDR1 and CDR2 (germline): MNHEY, SVGAGI. The CDR3 here is CASSYSSGDTDTQYF. In DNA form, the CDR3 reads TGTGCCAGCAGTTACTCGTCGGGGGACACAGATACGCAGTATTTT.

This clonotype was seen more than once but under ten times. V and J are TRBV18 and TRBJ2-7; D gene ambiguous. V was clipped by 3 bases and J by 5 bases, with 8 bases between them. The CDR3 spans 12 residues. The V gene's germline CDR1 is KGHSH and CDR2 LQKENI. CDR3 in DNA: TGTGCCAGCTCACCCACTCGCCACGAGCAGTACTTC. Protein sequence: CASSPTRHEQYF. The complete variable domain, with remaining parts taken from reference TRBV18 and TRBJ2-7, reads NAGVMQNPRHLVRRRGQEARLRCSPMKGHSHVYWYRQLPEEGLKFMVYLQKENIIDESGMPKERFSAEFPKEGPSILRIQQVVRGDSAAYFCASSPTRHEQYFGPGTRLTVT.